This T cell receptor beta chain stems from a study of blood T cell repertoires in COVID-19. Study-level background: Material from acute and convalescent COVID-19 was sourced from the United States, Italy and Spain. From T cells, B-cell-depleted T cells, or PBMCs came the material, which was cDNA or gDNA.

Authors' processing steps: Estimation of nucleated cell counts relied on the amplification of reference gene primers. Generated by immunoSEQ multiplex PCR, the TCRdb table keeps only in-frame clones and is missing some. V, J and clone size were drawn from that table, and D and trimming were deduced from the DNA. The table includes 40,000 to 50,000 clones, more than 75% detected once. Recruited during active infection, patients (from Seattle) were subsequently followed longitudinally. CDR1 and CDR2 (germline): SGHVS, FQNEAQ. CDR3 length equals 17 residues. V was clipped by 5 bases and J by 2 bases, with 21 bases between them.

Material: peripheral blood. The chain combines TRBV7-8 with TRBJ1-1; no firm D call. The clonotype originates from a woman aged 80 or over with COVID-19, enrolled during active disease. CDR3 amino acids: CASSRRRGRERNTEAFF. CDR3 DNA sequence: TGTGCCAGCAGCCGCCGCCGTGGACGGGAACGTAACACTGAAGCTTTCTTT.